This TCR beta chain originates from a study of response to subunit inactivated influenza vaccine. TCRdb fed the RT-PCR reads into MiXCR, producing one record per CDR3 protein. The table has roughly 630,000 distinct CDR3 sequences, 12% to 15% seen once. The CDR3 contains 15 residues. V shed 3 bases and J shed 6 bases, with 18 bases lying between them. Only a few counts were recorded for this clonotype. The antigen is unknown. The study's findings and limits: Authors suggested seasonal influenza vaccinations each recruit few new T cells.

This chain joins TRBV12-3 or TRBV12-4 and TRBJ2-7; D possibly corresponds to TRBD2 (6 bases). The receptor's source is a man aged 50-60 years who received an inactivated influenza vaccine. Sequencing used PBMCs from blood, obtained around two weeks before vaccination. The CDR3 spells CASSFSSEGRGEQYF. CDR3 nucleotide sequence: TGTGCCAGCAGTTTTTCGTCGGAGGGCCGGGGCGAGCAGTACTTC.